This record concerns one T cell receptor (beta chain) sequence. This CDR3 is 12 amino acids long. Germline CDR1 LNHDA, CDR2 SQIVND (reference sequence). Trimming took 3 bases from V and 11 from J; bases not matched to a gene: 6. This sample was included in a study of blood T cell repertoires in COVID-19. Study-wide context: Sources were T cells, B-cell-depleted T cells, or PBMCs; the material itself was cDNA or gDNA.

Sequenced by immunoSEQ multiplex PCR; TCRdb stores in-frame clones only, minus some. The data contain 30,000 to 45,000 clones, about 87% of them singletons. This clonotype was sampled from a human donor in a cohort sampled during active COVID-19. Sample: peripheral blood. The chain carries TRBV19 and TRBJ1-1; 7 bases fit TRBD1. CDR3 loop: CASSIRGRAAFF. The DNA for the CDR3 is TGTGCCAGTAGTATTAGGGGGCGGGCGGCTTTCTTT.